This T cell receptor (beta chain) was sequenced in a study of metastatic and nonmetastatic thyroid tumors. TCRdb called clones again from the PCR reads with MiXCR. The sample lists 8,500 to 13,000 clones, more than 10% occurring once. Nobody among the patients had been given any treatment before thyroid surgery. Judged by abundance, this clone is medium-sized. The sequenced sample consisted of blood. The receptor was isolated from a female donor with papillary thyroid cancer or a benign thyroid nodule (not recorded which). Some clones in this sample may be carry-over from other donors' samples.

CDR3 DNA sequence: TGCAGCGCGGGGACAGCCTACGAGCAGTACTTC. This codes for CSAGTAYEQYF. The chain employs TRBV29-1 and TRBJ2-7; 7 bases are a match to TRBD1. CDR1 and CDR2 (germline): SQVTM, ANQGSEA. With V trimmed by 7 bases and J by 2 bases, 2 bases remained unmatched. The CDR3 consists of 11 residues.